Below are 14 T cell receptor beta chains sequenced from a single sample in a study of beta chain features in type 1 diabetes. Study-wide findings and caveats: The study found moderately but significantly shorter TCRB CDR3s in all four CD4+ subsets of Type 1 diabetes patients.

Their antigen targets remain unknown. Reverse transcription of all isolated RNA meant that expressed TCRB transcripts were sequenced. Method: immunoSEQ multiplex PCR; TCRdb's copy keeps in-frame clones and lacks some. Here the sample spans more than 120,000 clones, less than 15% being singletons. The sample consisted of central memory CD4+ T cells from blood. The receptors derive from a man between 18 and 29 years old with type 1 diabetes.

The CDR3 spells CAWSSVEGELFF. CDR3 bases: TGTGCCTGGAGTTCCGTGGAGGGAGAACTGTTTTTT. The chain links TRBV30 to TRBJ1-4; D unclear. The V gene lost 2 bases and the J gene lost 12 bases, with 13 bases spanning the gap. This CDR3 is 12 amino acids long. Per the germline V gene, CDR1 is GTSNPN and CDR2 is SVGIG (reference sequence).

The V call is TRBV4-2, the J call TRBJ2-5; D is possibly TRBD2 (5 bases). The CDR3 runs to 16 residues. CDR1 is LGHNA and CDR2 is YNFKEQ in the germline V gene. With 0 bases removed from V and 2 bases from J, the gap between germline ends came to 13 bases. The CDR3 bases are TGTGCCAGCAGCCAAGATCCGGCTAGCCGGCAAGAGACCCAGTACTTC. It is translated as CASSQDPASRQETQYF.

This clone was found a few times. This could be a read error, since a much larger clone is one nucleotide away. Other DNA sequences in the sample encode the same CDR3. The chain is built from TRBV5-6 and TRBJ2-1; 8 positions match TRBD1. This CDR3 has 18 residues. J lost 8 bases, V lost 2 bases, and 18 bases had no gene match. From germline, CDR1 is SGHDT and CDR2 YYEEEE. The CDR3 region is CASSFFGGQGAPFDEQFF. The CDR3 nucleotides read TGTGCCAGCAGCTTCTTCGGCGGGCAGGGGGCGCCATTCGATGAGCAGTTCTTC.

A few counts support this clone. The chain combines TRBV23-1 with TRBJ2-2; D is ambiguous. TRBV23-1 is given ORF status, its function remaining uncertain. Trimming stripped 3 bases from V and 4 bases from J, with 9 bases between. This CDR3 comprises 14 residues. This CDR3 reads CASSHPNPTGELFF. The CDR3 DNA reads TGCGCCAGCAGTCACCCAAACCCCACCGGGGAGCTGTTTTTT.

The table lists this clone with a few counts. The gene calls are TRBV30 and TRBJ1-5; D perhaps matches TRBD1 (6 bases). The CDR3 totals 13 residues. Trimming took off 1 base at V and 5 bases at J, with 9 bases between the two ends. Germline values: CDR1 GTSNPN, CDR2 SVGIG (reference sequence). For the CDR3, the DNA is TGTGCCTGGAGTGGGGGGCATGATCAGCCCCAGCATTTT. Encoded protein: CAWSGGHDQPQHF.

The V and J genes are TRBV16 and TRBJ2-6; unclear D gene. The CDR3 runs to 16 residues. Germline lookup yields CDR1 KGHSY and CDR2 FQNENV. Trimming removed 4 bases at V and 0 bases at J, with 10 bases between. CDR3 residues: CASSPTVASGANVLTF. CDR3 DNA sequence: TGTGCCAGCAGCCCCACGGTGGCCTCTGGGGCCAACGTCCTGACTTTC. Variable domain in full (rest from reference TRBV16 and TRBJ2-6): GEEVAQTPKHLVRGEGQKAKLYCAPIKGHSYVFWYQQVLKNEFKFLISFQNENVFDETGMPKERFSAKCLPNSPCSLEIQATKLEDSAVYFCASSPTVASGANVLTFGAGSRLTVL.

The chain combines TRBV5-1 with TRBJ1-2; 11 bases match TRBD1. The germline V gene encodes CDR1 SGHRS and CDR2 YFSETQ. There are 17 residues in the CDR3. V was clipped by 6 bases and J by 7 bases; unmatched bases: 17. CDR3: CASKPYLDRGPAGGYTF. The CDR3 nucleotides are TGCGCCAGCAAACCCTACCTGGACAGGGGGCCAGCGGGTGGCTACACCTTC.

V and J are TRBV20-1 and TRBJ2-3; no clear D gene. The CDR3 is made up of 11 amino acids. Germline CDR1 DFQATT, CDR2 SNEGSKA (reference sequence). V was shortened by 4 bases and J by 5 bases, with 7 bases between the two germline ends. In DNA, the CDR3 is TGCAGTGCTATTGACGGAGATACGCAGTATTTT. Translating it yields CSAIDGDTQYF.

In its sample, this clone was seen a few times. The chain combines TRBV5-4 with TRBJ2-3; 10 nucleotides line up with TRBD1. V shed 4 bases, J shed 1 base, and the junction held 3 bases outside the gene matches. The CDR3 has 15 residues. CDR1 is SGHNT and CDR2 is YYREEE in the germline V gene (reference sequence). The DNA for the CDR3 is TGTGCCAGCAGCCATGGACAGGGGGGCACAGATACGCAGTATTTT. Its protein product is CASSHGQGGTDTQYF.

This clone has a handful of counts. The CDR3 DNA sequence: TGCAGCGTGGTACAGACAGTGAACACTGAAGCTTTCTTT. It specifies CSVVQTVNTEAFF. V usage is TRBV29-1 and J usage is TRBJ1-1; TRBD1 is a possible D gene (5 bases). The ends were cut back, 6 bases at V and 0 bases at J, with 11 bases in the middle. Germline V gives CDR1 SQVTM, CDR2 ANQGSEA. The CDR3 has 13 residues.

This clone has just a few counts. The chain has TRBV18 and TRBJ2-7; TRBD1 or TRBD2 may be the D gene (6 bases each). The V gene lost 2 bases and the J gene lost 7 bases, with 15 bases spanning the gap. The CDR3 is 14 amino acids. Per the germline V gene, CDR1 is KGHSH and CDR2 is LQKENI. CDR3 region: CASSPGATGGEQYF. In DNA form, the CDR3 reads TGTGCCAGCTCACCAGGGGCGACAGGAGGGGAGCAGTACTTC.

This clone was detected only a few times. The V and J genes are TRBV7-8 and TRBJ2-6, with D unclear. Germline values: CDR1 SGHVS, CDR2 FQNEAQ. The CDR3 covers 15 residues. Trimming removed 2 bases from V and 0 bases from J, with 5 bases in between. CDR3 residues: CASSLRYSGANVLTF. The CDR3 DNA sequence: TGTGCCAGCAGCTTACGGTACTCTGGGGCCAACGTCCTGACTTTC. Together with reference TRBV7-8 and TRBJ2-6, the CDR3 gives the full variable domain: GAGVSQSPRYKVAKRGQDVALRCDPISGHVSLFWYQQALGQGPEFLTYFQNEAQLDKSGLPSDRFFAERPEGSVSTLKIQRTQQEDSAVYLCASSLRYSGANVLTFGAGSRLTVL.

The chain links TRBV7-8 to TRBJ2-1; 9 bases map to TRBD2. The CDR3 length is 13 residues. V shed 8 bases, J shed 8 bases, and the junction held 7 bases outside the gene matches. Germline V gene data show CDR1 as SGHVS and CDR2 as FQNEAQ. Here the CDR3 reads CASRAGGKDEQFF. CDR3 in DNA: TGTGCCAGCCGAGCGGGGGGTAAGGATGAGCAGTTCTTC.

The chain links TRBV5-6 to TRBJ2-1, with D possibly being TRBD1 or TRBD2 (5 bases each). V was trimmed by 3 bases and J by 6 bases, leaving 10 bases between them. The germline gives CDR1 SGHDT, CDR2 YYEEEE. CDR3 size: 13 residues. The DNA for the CDR3 is TGTGCCAGCAGCTCGCCGGGGCCCAATGAGCAGTTCTTC. Its translation is CASSSPGPNEQFF.